This T cell receptor beta chain was recovered during a study of T cell responses to AZD1222 COVID-19 vaccine. Whole-study context: Second-dose recipients at about 4 or about 12 weeks were treated as one pooled group. General observations from the study: Variant regions that are unmutated are reportedly the target of nearly half of spike-specific TCRs.

Clones were read by immunoSEQ multiplex PCR, and TCRdb kept only the in-frame ones, dropping some. Found here are 140,000 to 150,000 clones, 70% to 90% of them singletons; the top ten hold 7.5% to 8.5%. This CDR3 contains 15 residues. CDR1 and CDR2 (germline): SGHAT, FQNNGV. Trimming left V 5 bases short and J 0 bases short, with 13 bases between. This clone was seen only once. What it binds is unknown. This receptor was taken from an adult in good health. Here the sequenced sample was peripheral blood, taken on day 0 of AZD1222 vaccination. This rearrangement joins TRBV11-2 to TRBJ1-1; D may be TRBD1 (6 bases). The CDR3 here is CASSRTGSMNTEAFF. In DNA form, the CDR3 reads TGTGCCAGCAGCCGCACAGGGAGCATGAACACTGAAGCTTTCTTT. The variable domain in full, completed from reference TRBV11-2 and TRBJ1-1, reads EAGVAQSPRYKIIEKRQSVAFWCNPISGHATLYWYQQILGQGPKLLIQFQNNGVVDDSQLPKDRFSAERLKGVDSTLKIQPAKLEDSAVYLCASSRTGSMNTEAFFGQGTRLTVV.